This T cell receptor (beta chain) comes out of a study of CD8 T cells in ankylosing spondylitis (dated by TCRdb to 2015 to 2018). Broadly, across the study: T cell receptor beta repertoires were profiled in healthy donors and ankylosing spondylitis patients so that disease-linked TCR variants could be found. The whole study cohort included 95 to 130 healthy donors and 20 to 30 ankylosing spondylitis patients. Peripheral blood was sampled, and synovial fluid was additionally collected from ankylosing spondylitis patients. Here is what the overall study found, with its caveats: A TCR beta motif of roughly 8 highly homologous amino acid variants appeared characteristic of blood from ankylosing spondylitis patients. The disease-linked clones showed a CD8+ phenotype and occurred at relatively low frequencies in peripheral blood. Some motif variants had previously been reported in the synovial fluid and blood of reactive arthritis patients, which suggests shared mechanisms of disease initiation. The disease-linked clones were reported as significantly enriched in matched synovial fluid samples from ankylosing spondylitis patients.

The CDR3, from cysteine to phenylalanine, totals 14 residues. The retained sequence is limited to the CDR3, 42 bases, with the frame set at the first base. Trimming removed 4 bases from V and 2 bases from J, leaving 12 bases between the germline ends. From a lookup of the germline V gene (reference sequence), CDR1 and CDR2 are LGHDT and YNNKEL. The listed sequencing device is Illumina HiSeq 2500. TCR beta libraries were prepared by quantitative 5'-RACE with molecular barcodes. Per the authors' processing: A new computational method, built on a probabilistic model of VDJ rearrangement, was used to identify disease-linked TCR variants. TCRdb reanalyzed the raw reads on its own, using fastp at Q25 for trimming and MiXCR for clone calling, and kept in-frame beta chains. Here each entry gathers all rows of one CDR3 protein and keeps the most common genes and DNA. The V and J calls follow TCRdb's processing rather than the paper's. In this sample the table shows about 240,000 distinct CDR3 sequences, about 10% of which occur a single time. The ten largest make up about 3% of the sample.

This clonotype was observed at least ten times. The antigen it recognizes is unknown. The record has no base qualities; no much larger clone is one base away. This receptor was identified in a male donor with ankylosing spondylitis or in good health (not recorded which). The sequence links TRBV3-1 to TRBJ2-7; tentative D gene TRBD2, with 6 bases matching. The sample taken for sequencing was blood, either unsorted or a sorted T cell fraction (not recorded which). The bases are TGTGCCAGCAGCCCAAAACTAGCTCCCTACGAGCAGTACTTC. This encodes CASSPKLAPYEQYF.